The 11 T cell receptor beta chains given below trace back to one sample, sequenced in a study of blood T cell repertoires in COVID-19. Repertoires were generated with immunoSEQ multiplex PCR, while TCRdb's copy carries only in-frame clones and drops some. The sample has a few hundred thousand clones, over 75% seen once; the top ten hold more than 1.5%. Material: PBMCs or T cells enriched from blood (not recorded which). These receptors were taken from a man aged 35-49 years in a cohort exposed to, infected with or recovered from COVID-19 (not recorded which).

This chain connects TRBV6-5 to TRBJ2-1; 11 positions match TRBD2. This CDR3 is built from 15 residues. Germline V gives CDR1 MNHEY, CDR2 SVGAGI. Losses at the gene ends were 5 bases for V and 8 bases for J; bases not matched to a gene: 8. The CDR3 coding sequence is TGTGCCAGCAGTAAACTAGCGGGAGCGGTCTATGAGCAGTTCTTC. Translating it yields CASSKLAGAVYEQFF.

This chain uses TRBV2 with TRBJ1-6; TRBD1 matches 8 bases. With 6 bases clipped from V and 5 bases from J, the junction kept 6 bases outside the gene matches. Germline CDR1 is SNHLY and CDR2 is FYNNEI. CDR3 length equals 15 residues. The CDR3 DNA sequence: TGTGCCAGCAGGCTCAGACAGGGGAATAATTCACCCCTCCACTTT. This translates into CASRLRQGNNSPLHF.

The chain has TRBV29-1 and TRBJ2-3, with D maybe TRBD1 (6 bases). The CDR3 covers 14 residues. Trimming cost V 4 bases and J 2 bases, with 13 bases left between them. Germline CDR1 reads SQVTM; CDR2 reads ANQGSEA. The chain's CDR3 is CSVGTVGPTDTQYF. The CDR3 DNA follows: TGCAGCGTTGGGACAGTCGGGCCCACAGATACGCAGTATTTT.

CDR3 DNA sequence: TGTGCCAGCAGAAATAGGGGACAAAACACTGAAGCTTTCTTT. This codes for CASRNRGQNTEAFF. The V and J genes are TRBV19 and TRBJ1-1; a weak D match, TRBD1 (6 bases). V shed 9 bases and J shed 2 bases, with 16 bases lying between them. The CDR3 spans 14 residues. Germline V gene lookup returns CDR1 LNHDA and CDR2 SQIVND (reference sequence).

The chain joins TRBV9 to TRBJ2-7, with TRBD1 identical over 8 bases. V shed 0 bases and J 2 bases; nucleotides not matched to a gene: 4. Per germline, CDR1 SGDLS and CDR2 YYNGEE. This CDR3 has 15 amino acids. CDR3 residues: CASSVVGTGPYEQYF. CDR3 DNA sequence: TGTGCCAGCAGCGTAGTGGGGACAGGCCCCTACGAGCAGTACTTC.

The chain combines TRBV27 with TRBJ2-7, with 8 positions matching TRBD1. The CDR3 spans 13 residues. The V and J ends lost 6 bases and 3 bases, in that order; junction bases with no gene match: 4. Germline V CDR1 and CDR2: MNHEY, SMNVEV (reference sequence). The CDR3 nucleotides read TGTGCCAGCAGGAAGACAGGGGTCTACGAGCAGTACTTC. Translation: CASRKTGVYEQYF.

The chain joins TRBV11-2 to TRBJ2-5; 13 nucleotides match TRBD2. Germline CDR1 and CDR2: SGHAT and FQNNGV. V was clipped by 5 bases and J by 4 bases; unmatched bases: 4. The CDR3 covers 15 residues. The CDR3 DNA reads as TGTGCCAGCAGCCCGACTAGCGGGAGGAGAGAGACCCAGTACTTC. Amino acid sequence: CASSPTSGRRETQYF.

The J gene is TRBJ1-5, the V gene TRBV28, with D tentatively TRBD1 (6 bases). Trimming left V 2 bases short and J 5 bases short, with 16 bases between. The CDR3 is made up of 16 amino acids. From germline, CDR1 is MDHEN and CDR2 SYDVKM. For the CDR3, the DNA is TGTGCCAGCAGTTTACCACAGGGTTTCGGGTATCAGCCCCAGCATTTT. Translation: CASSLPQGFGYQPQHF.

This clone turned up a few times. This chain uses TRBV25-1 with TRBJ1-4; TRBD1 matches 9 bases. Germline CDR1 is MGHDK and CDR2 is SYGVNS. V shed 3 bases, J shed 8 bases, and the junction held 16 bases outside the gene matches. The CDR3 extends over 18 amino acids. CDR3 in amino acids: CASSDPRQLQGAREKLFF. CDR3 DNA: TGTGCCAGCAGTGATCCCCGACAATTACAGGGGGCAAGGGAAAAACTGTTTTTT.

This rearrangement joins TRBV18 to TRBJ2-1; TRBD2 matches at 9 bases. V shed 1 base and J 9 bases; nucleotides not matched to a gene: 16. The CDR3 runs to 18 residues. The germline gives CDR1 KGHSH, CDR2 LQKENI. The CDR3, as DNA: TGTGCCAGCTCACCACTAATTTTTCGCGGGAGGGCCGAGTCTGAGCAGTTCTTC. This gives the protein CASSPLIFRGRAESEQFF.

V gene TRBV29-1 combines with J gene TRBJ2-3; 9 nucleotides line up with TRBD2. Looked up from germline, CDR1 is SQVTM and CDR2 is ANQGSEA. V shed 8 bases, J shed 3 bases, and the junction held 6 bases outside the gene matches. The CDR3 contains 13 residues. As DNA, the CDR3 is TGCAGCTTTAGCGGGAGAACGACAGATACGCAGTATTTT. Amino acids: CSFSGRTTDTQYF.